This T cell receptor beta chain was recorded in a study of cytomegalovirus exposure and HLA in healthy donors. Whole-study findings and limits: Most TCR sequences were rare, but some public TCRs occurred in many donors. Reportedly, cytomegalovirus status was diagnosed with high sensitivity and specificity. The study designated 150 or so TCR beta chains cytomegalovirus-associated.

The CDR3 contains 15 residues. Germline-derived CDR1 and CDR2 are MNHNS and SASEGT. Trimming pared 0 bases from V and 8 bases from J, leaving 13 bases between. Remarks on this clone: Antigen unknown.

Researchers ran the PCR with 60 Vbeta and 13 Jbeta primers. TCRdb's copy holds only in-frame clones and misses some; the assay was immunoSEQ multiplex PCR. Its table lists some 76,000 clones. This chain connects TRBV6-1 to TRBJ2-2; possibly TRBD1 for D (7 bases). This clonotype originated in a female donor in good health and CMV-seropositive. Source material: PBMCs. As DNA, the CDR3 is TGTGCCAGCAGTGAAGCCAGGGGGGCGTTAGGGGAGCTGTTTTTT. It codes for CASSEARGALGELFF.